This passage covers 21 T cell receptor beta chains from one sample sequenced in a study of CXCR4 blockade with PD-1 therapy in pancreatic cancer. Profiled with immunoSEQ multiplex PCR; TCRdb holds only in-frame clones, not every one. The data show thousands of clones, around three fifths seen once. Material for sequencing was tumor tissue. Receptor source: a human donor with pancreatic ductal adenocarcinoma.

This clone was seen a single time. The CDR3 bases are TGTGCCAGCAGTTCAGCCGGCGGGGGAAAGACCCAGTACTTC. Its protein product is CASSSAGGGKTQYF. The rearrangement links TRBV28 to TRBJ2-5; 7 nucleotides agree with TRBD2. Trimming took 4 bases from V and 6 from J; bases not matched to a gene: 8. Germline values: CDR1 MDHEN, CDR2 SYDVKM. This CDR3 is built from 14 residues.

This clone was seen a handful of times. CDR3 nucleotides: TGTGCCTGGAACCGGGACCCTGCTAACACCATATATTTT. Its translation: CAWNRDPANTIYF. This chain uses TRBV30 with TRBJ1-3, with D possibly matching TRBD1 (5 bases). The CDR3 has 13 residues. Germline assignment: CDR1 GTSNPN and CDR2 SVGIG (reference sequence). V lost 4 bases and J 7 bases, leaving 14 bases between the germline ends.

The V gene is TRBV30, the J gene TRBJ2-1; D is possibly TRBD1 (5 bases). This CDR3 is built from 18 residues. V shed 4 bases and J shed 7 bases, with 29 bases lying between them. Per the germline V gene, CDR1 is GTSNPN and CDR2 is SVGIG (reference sequence). Here the CDR3 DNA reads TGTGCCTGGACCCTGTTCTCAGGTGGGGCCTATCCAATGAATGAGCAGTTCTTC. Residues: CAWTLFSGGAYPMNEQFF.

This sequence joins TRBV12-5 and TRBJ2-3; TRBD2 might be the D (6 bases). The CDR3 sequence is 14 residues long. Per the germline V gene, CDR1 is LGHNT and CDR2 is FRNRAP. The CDR3 nucleotides are TGTGCCAGCCGGAGGGCCTCCTCCACAGATACGCAGTATTTT. As protein: CASRRASSTDTQYF.

The chain has TRBV11-3 and TRBJ2-5; the D gene is possibly TRBD2 (6 bases). With 3 bases removed from V and 1 base from J, the gap between germline ends came to 18 bases. Looked up from germline, CDR1 is SGHNT and CDR2 is YENEEA. The CDR3 contains 17 residues. The CDR3 spells CASSLEGSGRVQETQYF. CDR3 sequence (DNA): TGTGCCAGCAGCTTGGAGGGTAGCGGRAGAGTCCAAGAGACCCAGTACTTC.

This chain uses TRBV11-3 with TRBJ1-1, with D maybe TRBD1 (6 bases). This CDR3 spans 14 amino acids. Germline V gene data show CDR1 as SGHNT and CDR2 as YENEEA. V was trimmed by 1 base and J by 4 bases, leaving 10 bases between them. For the CDR3, the DNA is TGTGCCAGCAGCTTAGGGACAGAGCCCACTGAAGCTTTCTTT. Protein product: CASSLGTEPTEAFF.

The chain joins TRBV19 to TRBJ1-1; 8 nucleotides line up with TRBD1. CDR1 LNHDA and CDR2 SQIVND come from the germline V gene (reference sequence). V dropped 5 bases and J dropped 2; count of bases not matched to a gene: 4. The CDR3 runs 14 residues. The CDR3 here is CASSSGGGNTEAFF. CDR3 in DNA: TGTGCCAGTAGTTCAGGGGGCGGAAACACTGAAGCTTTCTTT.

The chain couples TRBV28 to TRBJ1-2, with D possibly matching TRBD1 (5 bases). CDR3 length: 13 amino acids. Germline loops: CDR1 MDHEN, CDR2 SYDVKM. V shed 1 base and J shed 8 bases, with 11 bases lying between them. The CDR3 reads CASSLSGTWGYTF. The DNA of the CDR3 is TGTGCCAGCAGTTTATCGGGGACTTGGGGCTACACCTTC.

The CDR3 coding sequence is TGTGCCACCCAGCCGCGATCGGCTAATGAAAAACTGTTTTTT. Amino acids: CATQPRSANEKLFF. This chain connects TRBV15 to TRBJ1-4; unclear D gene. The germline V and J ends were trimmed by 8 bases and 3 bases, with 13 bases remaining between them. CDR1 and CDR2 (germline): LNHNV, YYDKDF (reference sequence). The CDR3 covers 14 residues.

The genes are TRBV11-3 and TRBJ2-3, with 7 bases fitting TRBD2. CDR3 size: 15 residues. V lost 5 bases and J lost 2; bases outside the gene matches: 7. Germline CDR1 SGHNT, CDR2 YENEEA. The CDR3 DNA reads as TGTGCCAGCAGCGTCGGACTAGAGTCCACAGATACGCAGTATTTT. Its protein product is CASSVGLESTDTQYF.

This chain joins TRBV14 and TRBJ2-1; D is uncertain. With 0 bases removed from V and 3 bases from J, the gap between germline ends came to 18 bases. Germline V lookup: CDR1 SGHDN, CDR2 FVKESK. This CDR3 comprises 18 residues. This chain's CDR3 is CASSQDALGAPLYNEQFF. DNA for the CDR3: TGTGCCAGCAGCCAAGATGCTCTAGGAGCACCTCTCTACAATGAGCAGTTCTTC.

V gene TRBV14 combines with J gene TRBJ2-5; maybe TRBD2 (6 bases). The assigned J gene may be wrong: the sequence end matches TRBJ2-7 better. The CDR3 runs 14 residues. Germline V gene lookup returns CDR1 SGHDN and CDR2 FVKESK. CDR3 region: CASSPTRYAYEQYF. The CDR3 region has the DNA TGTGCCAGCAGCCCGACTAGGTATGCCTACGAGCAGTACTTC.

The J gene is TRBJ2-6, the V gene TRBV1; the D call in the table, TRBD2, was not verified against the DNA. TRBV1 is classified as a pseudogene. This CDR3 region has 15 residues. The CDR3 loop is CASSWGGSGANVLTF. CDR3 bases: TGCGCCAGCAGTTGGGGGGGCTCTGGGGCCAACGTCCTGACTTTC.

The chain carries TRBV19 and TRBJ1-1; the D gene is possibly TRBD1 (6 bases). The CDR3 covers 16 residues. Germline CDR1 LNHDA, CDR2 SQIVND (reference sequence). Trimming shortened V by 3 bases and J by 0 bases, and 14 bases separated the two germline ends. The CDR3, as DNA: TGTGCCAGTAGTATCTTACCGACAGGAATGAACACTGAAGCTTTCTTT. Its translation is CASSILPTGMNTEAFF.

This clone was detected once. The chain recombines TRBV9 with TRBJ2-3; 10 bases agree with TRBD2. The germline CDR1 and CDR2 sequences are SGDLS and YYNGEE. The ends lost 4 bases at V and 2 bases at J; junction bases unmatched: 10. There are 17 residues in the CDR3. The CDR3 DNA reads as TGTGCCAGCAGCTCCCAGGGTAGCGGGAGGACCACAGATACGCAGTATTTT. Encoded protein: CASSSQGSGRTTDTQYF.

V gene TRBV19 combines with J gene TRBJ1-4, with D possibly being TRBD1 (5 bases). Per germline, CDR1 LNHDA and CDR2 SQIVND (reference sequence). V was clipped by 3 bases and J by 5 bases, with 13 bases between them. This CDR3 spans 15 amino acids. The CDR3 here is CASSMKPGKNEKLFF. The CDR3 nucleotides read TGTGCCAGTAGTATGAAGCCAGGGAAAAATGAAAAACTGTTTTTT.

This clone is deemed medium-sized (0.01 to 0.1%). The rearrangement uses TRBV2 and TRBJ1-1; 9 nucleotides align to TRBD1. This CDR3 contains 15 residues. V dropped 0 bases and J dropped 5; count of bases not matched to a gene: 4. In germline, CDR1 is SNHLY, CDR2 FYNNEI. In nucleotides, the CDR3 is TGTGCCAGCAGTGAAGCAGGAGGGACAGGGACTGAAGCTTTCTTT. It is translated as CASSEAGGTGTEAFF.

The chain joins TRBV6-8 to TRBJ2-3, with 7 bases fitting TRBD2. Germline CDR1 MNHGY, CDR2 SAAAGT. CDR3 size: 15 residues. The J segment lost 2 bases and the V segment lost 7 bases, leaving 9 bases of the junction unmatched. The CDR3 coding sequence is TGTGCCAGCACCCTGTGGGAGGGGAACACAGATACGCAGTATTTT. Amino acids: CASTLWEGNTDTQYF.

This clone was recorded only once. The chain joins TRBV19 to TRBJ1-1, with D unresolved. V lost 1 base to trimming and J lost 6 bases, with 12 bases between them. Germline V CDR1 and CDR2: LNHDA, SQIVND (reference sequence). The CDR3 extends over 14 amino acids. The CDR3 sequence: CASSIGSVSAEAFF. DNA of the CDR3: TGTGCCAGTAGTATAGGGAGCGTAAGTGCTGAAGCTTTCTTT.

The rearrangement uses TRBV19 and TRBJ2-1; 11 positions match TRBD1. Germline CDR1 reads LNHDA; CDR2 reads SQIVND (reference sequence). CDR3 length: 14 amino acids. V trimming: 4 bases; J trimming: 6 bases; junction bases outside the gene matches: 2. The CDR3 region has the DNA TGTGCCAGTAGTAGTGGGACAGGGGGCAATGAGCAGTTCTTC. Amino acid sequence: CASSSGTGGNEQFF.

This chain's CDR3 is CASSRTGLHEQYF. In DNA, the CDR3 is TGTGCCAGCAGTCGGACAGGGCTCCACGAGCAGTACTTC. The V and J genes are TRBV14 and TRBJ2-7, with 8 bases identical to TRBD1. This CDR3 contains 13 residues. Per germline, CDR1 SGHDN and CDR2 FVKESK. V shed 6 bases and J 5 bases; nucleotides not matched to a gene: 6.